This T cell receptor (beta chain) was observed in a study of cytomegalovirus exposure and HLA in healthy donors. As concerns this clone: Other DNA sequences in this sample translate to the same CDR3.

It was healthy bone marrow donors who served as donors. Germline V gene sequence: CDR1 SGDLS, CDR2 YYNGEE. The CDR3 contains 16 residues. After removal of 0 bases from V and 0 bases from J, the junction contained 3 bases not matched to a gene. Primers for the PCR totalled 60 Vbeta and 13 Jbeta. TCRdb's table, derived via immunoSEQ multiplex PCR, lists solely in-frame clones and lacks some. In the table there are 150,000 or so clones, roughly 78% of which are singletons. The chain is built from TRBV9 and TRBJ2-1; 7 nucleotides agree with TRBD2. The sample was PBMCs. This sequence originates from a man aged 40-50 years in good health and CMV-seropositive. The CDR3 loop reads CASSVDGGSSYNEQFF. DNA for the CDR3: TGTGCCAGCAGCGTAGACGGGGGGAGCTCCTACAATGAGCAGTTCTTC.